The rows below give T cell receptor beta chains drawn from one sample of a study of cytomegalovirus exposure and HLA in healthy donors. Here immunoSEQ multiplex PCR was the method, and the copy in TCRdb shows in-frame clones only, minus some. The sample lists some 290,000 clones, 70% to 90% occurring once. The sample taken for sequencing was PBMCs. These receptor sequences come from a man in his thirties or forties in good health and CMV-seronegative. Each CDR3 is given with its conserved first and last residue. Fields, in order: V gene, clone size, D gene, J gene, CDR3 DNA, CDR3 protein. The D gene is left open where the match is weak. Clone sizes are given selectively: once, few, many, or a class where the clone is expanded.

TRBV5-1	-	TRBD2	TRBJ2-6	TGCGCCAGCAGCTCGGGAGGCTCTGGGGCCAACGTCCTGACTTTC	CASSSGGSGANVLTF
TRBV7-9	-	-	TRBJ2-1	TGTGCCAGCAGCCCCTCCGTCAGGGCCCATGAGCAGTTCTTC	CASSPSVRAHEQFF
TRBV4-3	-	-	TRBJ1-1	TGCGCCAGCAGTCAACTGGTACTTAACACTGAAGCTTTCTTT	CASSQLVLNTEAFF
TRBV9	-	TRBD2	TRBJ2-5	TGTGCCAGCAGCGTAGGAGGAGCCAGCGGGGGCCAAGAGACCCAGTACTTC	CASSVGGASGGQETQYF
TRBV5-1	-	TRBD1	TRBJ2-3	TGCGCCAGCAGCAAGGGACAGGCGTCCACAGATACGCAGTATTTT	CASSKGQASTDTQYF
TRBV5-6	once	TRBD2	TRBJ2-5	TGTGCCAGCAGCATGTCTCGGGGGGGGACCCAGTACTTC	CASSMSRGGTQYF
TRBV6-6	-	-	TRBJ1-1	TGTGCCAGCAGTTACCCCCGGGGGGCTGAAGCTTTCTTT	CASSYPRGAEAFF
TRBV2	-	TRBD1	TRBJ1-6	TGTGCCAGCAGTGATGGACAGGCCCGGGTCCTCCACTTT	CASSDGQARVLHF
TRBV5-6	-	TRBD1	TRBJ2-5	TGTGCCAGCAGCTTTGCCGACAGGGGAGGAGAGACCCAGTACTTC	CASSFADRGGETQYF
TRBV4-1	-	-	TRBJ1-1	TGCGCCAGCAGCCAAGGTCCGGGGGGGGCGCTGGGCACTGAAGCTTTCTTT	CASSQGPGGALGTEAFF
TRBV4-3	-	-	TRBJ1-2	TGCGCCAGCAGCCCGCGAGGACAGCACTATGGCTACACCTTC	CASSPRGQHYGYTF
TRBV4-1	-	-	TRBJ2-5	TGCGCCAGCAGCCAAACAGGGTTGGGGGAGACCCAGTACTTC	CASSQTGLGETQYF
TRBV11-2	-	-	TRBJ1-5	TGTGCCAGCAGCTTGGGCGGGATCCAGCATTTT	CASSLGGIQHF
TRBV11-2	-	-	TRBJ1-4	TGTGCCAGCAGCTTCTTTGTTGAGGAATGGCCCAATTTT	CASSFFVEEWPNF
TRBV7-8	-	-	TRBJ2-7	TGTGCCAGCAGCCCCTCAGGGAGCGGGTTTAAGTCCTACGAGCAGTACTTC	CASSPSGSGFKSYEQYF
TRBV4-3	-	TRBD2	TRBJ2-1	TGCGCCAGCAGCCATCTAGCGGGGGGGCCGGTCGATGAGCAGTTCTTC	CASSHLAGGPVDEQFF